The present T cell receptor (beta chain) was sequenced within a study of T cells after yellow fever vaccination. This clonotype was counted only a few times. Its antigen is unidentified. Study results and limitations: Clonotypes found in both CD4 and CD8 compartments made up a small share.

Conversion of TCR transcripts into cDNA relied on 5'RACE template switching, which added a universal primer site and UMIs. MiXCR was run by TCRdb on the 5' RACE reads, yielding one entry per CDR3 protein. Among 450,000 to 650,000 distinct CDR3 sequences listed, just over 20% were seen once. Material: PBMCs, obtained 20 to 25 days after the first yellow fever vaccination. This clonotype originated in a man younger than 30 who received the YFV17D yellow fever vaccine.

The CDR3 sequence: CASSHRRAEAFF. The CDR3, as DNA: TGTGCCAGCAGCCACCGTAGGGCTGAAGCTTTCTTT. The chain has TRBV5-8 and TRBJ1-1, with D unresolved. The CDR3 consists of 12 residues. Per germline, CDR1 SGHTS and CDR2 YDEGEE. Trimming took off 4 bases at V and 6 bases at J, with 10 bases between the two ends.